What follows is one TCR beta chain and its context. The source of the sample is a study of blood T cell repertoires in COVID-19. Study overall: The United States, Italy and Spain provided the acute and convalescent COVID-19 samples. PBMCs, B-cell-depleted T cells, or T cells were the source of the cDNA or gDNA that made up the material.

Original data processing: Estimates of nucleated cell counts were drawn from the amplification of reference gene primers. TCRdb's copy holds only in-frame clones and misses some; the assay was immunoSEQ multiplex PCR. The V and J calls and clone size come from that table; D and trimming were worked out from the DNA. The repertoire holds 90,000 to 110,000 clones, with about 85% as singletons. This sequence originates from a man aged 50-59 years with acute or convalescent COVID-19. The sequencing input was peripheral blood.

In nucleotides, the CDR3 is TGCAGTGCTAGGCAGGGGACTGGCTACACCTTC. Its protein product is CSARQGTGYTF. The rearrangement joins TRBV20-1 to TRBJ1-2; tentatively, D is TRBD1 (6 bases). V was clipped by 3 bases and J by 7 bases, with 9 bases between them. Germline V gene sequence: CDR1 DFQATT, CDR2 SNEGSKA (reference sequence). This CDR3 region has 11 residues.